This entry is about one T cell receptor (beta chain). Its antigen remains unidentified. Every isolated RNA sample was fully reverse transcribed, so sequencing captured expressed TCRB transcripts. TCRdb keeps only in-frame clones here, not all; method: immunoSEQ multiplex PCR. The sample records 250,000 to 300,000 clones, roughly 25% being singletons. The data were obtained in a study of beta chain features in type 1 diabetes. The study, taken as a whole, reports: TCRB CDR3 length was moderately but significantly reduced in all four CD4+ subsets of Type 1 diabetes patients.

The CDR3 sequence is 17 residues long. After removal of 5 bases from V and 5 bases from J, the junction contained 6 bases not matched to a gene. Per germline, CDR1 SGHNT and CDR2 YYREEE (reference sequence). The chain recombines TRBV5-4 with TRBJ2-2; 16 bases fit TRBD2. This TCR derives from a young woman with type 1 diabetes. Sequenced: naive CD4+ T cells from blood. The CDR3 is CASSEGLAGGPTGELFF. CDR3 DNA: TGTGCCAGCAGTGAGGGACTAGCGGGAGGGCCGACCGGGGAGCTGTTTTTT.